The rows below give T cell receptor beta chains drawn from one sample of a study of blood T cell repertoires in COVID-19. The assay was immunoSEQ multiplex PCR, and TCRdb's table has in-frame clones only and misses some. The sample consists of 140,000 to 150,000 clones, 86% of them appearing once. The sequenced material came from PBMCs or T cells enriched from blood (not recorded which). These TCRs come from a man aged 45-65 years who had recovered from COVID-19. Both conserved end residues are part of each CDR3. The D gene is left open where the match is weak. Not all rows give a size; the values are once, few, many and, for expanded clones, a class.

d_gene	abundance	v_gene	j_gene	CDR3aa	CDR3nt
.	few	TRBV5-6	TRBJ1-1	CASIPSGYGTEAFF	TGTGCCAGCATCCCTTCAGGGTACGGCACTGAAGCTTTCTTT
.	.	TRBV10-3	TRBJ1-5	CAISEAAGTLSNQPQHF	TGTGCCATCAGTGAAGCAGCCGGGACACTTAGCAATCAGCCCCAGCATTTT
.	.	TRBV6-5	TRBJ2-7	CASSRDNRLLYEQYF	TGTGCCAGCAGTCGGGACAACAGACTCCTCTACGAGCAGTACTTC
.	.	TRBV19	TRBJ1-4	CASSIGTLPRGEKLFF	TGTGCCAGTAGTATTGGGACACTCCCACGGGGTGAAAAACTGTTTTTT
TRBD2	.	TRBV5-1	TRBJ2-3	CASSLGLAGLTDTQYF	TGCGCCAGCAGCTTGGGGCTAGCGGGCCTCACAGATACGCAGTATTTT
TRBD1	once	TRBV2	TRBJ1-3	CASSLQGSGNTIYF	TGTGCCAGCAGCTTACAGGGGAGCGGAAACACCATATATTTT
.	.	TRBV9	TRBJ2-1	CASSTTGEQFF	TGTGCCAGCAGCACCACGGGTGAGCAGTTCTTC
.	few	TRBV30	TRBJ1-5	CAWSVTGPKVQPQHF	TGTGCCTGGAGTGTAACAGGTCCAAAGGTACAGCCCCAGCATTTT
TRBD2	few	TRBV4-1	TRBJ2-3	CASSRGTSGGAADTQYF	TGCGCCAGCAGCCGCGGGACTAGCGGGGGGGCGGCAGATACGCAGTATTTT
TRBD1	.	TRBV7-2	TRBJ1-2	CASRIDGTGNEGYTF	TGTGCCAGCAGAATAGACGGGACAGGGAATGAGGGCTACACCTTC
.	.	TRBV28	TRBJ2-1	CASSSRDPSSYNEQFF	TGTGCCAGCAGTTCGCGGGACCCGAGCTCCTACAATGAGCAGTTCTTC
TRBD2	.	TRBV9	TRBJ2-1	CASSVAPGTSSSTQFF	TGTGCCAGCAGCGTAGCTCCGGGGACTAGTTCCTCAACCCAGTTCTTC
TRBD1	.	TRBV5-8	TRBJ1-6	CASSLGTVFVSPLHF	TGTGCCAGCAGCCTCGGGACAGTCTTTGTATCACCCCTCCACTTT
.	.	TRBV12-2	TRBJ2-1	CASLPTYNEQFF	TGTGCAAGCCTCCCTACCTACAATGAGCAGTTCTTC
TRBD1	few	TRBV2	TRBJ1-2	CASLGQGERYTF	TGTGCCAGTCTAGGTCAGGGGGAACGCTACACCTTC
.	.	TRBV15	TRBJ2-5	CATWSGLNQETQYF	TGTGCCACCTGGAGCGGCCTGAACCAAGAGACCCAGTACTTC
TRBD1	.	TRBV2	TRBJ1-1	CASSRDRTYTEAFF	TGTGCCAGCAGTCGGGACAGGACGTACACTGAAGCTTTCTTT
TRBD2	.	TRBV5-1	TRBJ2-1	CASSLAGGLYNEQFF	TGCGCCAGCAGCTTAGCGGGGGGTCTTTACAATGAGCAGTTCTTC
TRBD2	.	TRBV18	TRBJ2-2	CASSPLPLAGGNTGELFF	TGTGCCAGCTCACCGTTACCCCTAGCGGGGGGGAACACCGGGGAGCTGTTTTTT
TRBD1	.	TRBV14	TRBJ2-3	CASSQEAGGDTQYF	TGTGCCAGCAGCCAAGAGGCAGGGGGAGATACGCAGTATTTT
.	.	TRBV9	TRBJ1-2	CASSSTGTGGYTF	TGTGCCAGCAGCTCCACAGGTACGGGTGGCTACACCTTC
.	.	TRBV7-2	TRBJ2-2	CASSLRQRGGTGELFF	TGTGCCAGCAGCTTACGACAACGGGGTGGCACCGGGGAGCTGTTTTTT
.	.	TRBV27	TRBJ2-1	CASSFYSGGWEEQFF	TGTGCCAGCAGTTTTTACTCTGGTGGCTGGGAGGAGCAGTTCTTC
.	.	TRBV11-2	TRBJ1-2	CASSPTQGLVGGYTF	TGTGCCAGCAGTCCGACCCAGGGGTTGGTAGGAGGCTACACCTTC
TRBD1	.	TRBV2	TRBJ1-2	CASSRQGALIGYTF	TGTGCCAGCAGTAGACAGGGGGCGTTAATTGGCTACACCTTC
TRBD1	.	TRBV27	TRBJ1-5	CASSNDRGSNQPQHF	TGTGCCAGCAGCAACGACAGGGGTAGCAATCAGCCCCAGCATTTT
TRBD1	.	TRBV2	TRBJ1-3	CASSVRFGGTARNTIYF	TGTGCCAGCAGTGTTAGATTTGGTGGGACAGCTCGAAACACCATATATTTT
.	.	TRBV5-1	TRBJ1-4	CASSLGQAATNEKLFF	TGCGCCAGCAGCTTGGGCCAGGCTGCAACTAATGAAAAACTGTTTTTT
TRBD1	.	TRBV28	TRBJ1-4	CASRPQGVNAFNEKLFF	TGTGCCAGCAGGCCCCAGGGGGTAAATGCCTTCAATGAAAAACTGTTTTTT
.	.	TRBV2	TRBJ2-4	CASRDGREGIIQYF	TGTGCCAGCAGAGATGGCAGGGAAGGGATCATTCAGTACTTC
TRBD1	.	TRBV27	TRBJ1-5	CASARGTGANPNQPQHF	TGTGCCAGCGCGCGAGGGACAGGCGCCAACCCCAATCAGCCCCAGCATTTT
.	.	TRBV5-6	TRBJ2-3	CASILGAGSTDTQYF	TGTGCCAGCATCCTTGGTGCGGGGTCCACAGATACGCAGTATTTT
TRBD2	.	TRBV7-3	TRBJ2-3	CASRSQRGVTDTQYF	TGTGCCAGCAGGTCACAGCGGGGGGTCACAGATACGCAGTATTTT
TRBD1	.	TRBV7-2	TRBJ1-1	CASSYRDRASAFF	TGTGCCAGCAGCTACCGGGACAGGGCTAGTGCTTTCTTT
TRBD1	.	TRBV7-2	TRBJ2-5	CASSSQGAIETQYF	TGTGCCAGCAGCTCTCAGGGGGCGATTGAGACCCAGTACTTC
.	.	TRBV12-3/TRBV12-4	TRBJ1-1	CASRPPGRTEAFF	TGTGCCAGCCGACCCCCCGGGAGAACTGAAGCTTTCTTT
TRBD1	.	TRBV18	TRBJ1-1	CASSPTTGFGEAFF	TGTGCCAGCTCGCCAACGACAGGGTTCGGTGAAGCTTTCTTT
TRBD1	.	TRBV5-4	TRBJ1-1	CASSSGGQMNTEAFF	TGTGCCAGCAGCTCAGGGGGACAGATGAACACTGAAGCTTTCTTT
.	.	TRBV7-3	TRBJ2-5	CASRRPPGSRGETQYF	TGTGCCAGCAGAAGGCCCCCAGGGTCCAGGGGCGAGACCCAGTACTTC
.	.	TRBV28	TRBJ1-2	CASSPPVLRRYGYTF	TGTGCCAGCAGCCCCCCAGTCCTCCGCCGCTATGGCTACACCTTC
.	.	TRBV19	TRBJ2-1	CASSIGVPRSSYNEQFF	TGTGCCAGTAGTATAGGCGTTCCTAGGAGTTCCTACAATGAGCAGTTCTTC
.	once	TRBV7-2	TRBJ2-5	CASSPPAGWETQYF	TGTGCCAGCAGCCCACCGGCAGGGTGGGAGACCCAGTACTTC
TRBD2	few	TRBV4-2	TRBJ2-1	CASSQDRLKGLHEQFF	TGTGCCAGCAGCCAAGACCGATTAAAGGGACTACATGAGCAGTTCTTC
TRBD1	.	TRBV2	TRBJ1-1	CASSVQGADTEAFF	TGTGCCAGCAGCGTACAGGGGGCGGACACTGAAGCTTTCTTT
TRBD1	.	TRBV9	TRBJ2-2	CASGRQGAVNTGELFF	TGTGCCAGCGGGAGACAGGGGGCAGTAAACACCGGGGAGCTGTTTTTT
.	.	TRBV9	TRBJ2-5	CASSGKDSQETQYF	TGTGCCAGCAGCGGGAAGGACAGCCAAGAGACCCAGTACTTC
.	.	TRBV5-4	TRBJ2-3	CASSSQTLGGGADTQYF	TGTGCCAGCAGCTCCCAAACATTGGGGGGGGGCGCAGATACGCAGTATTTT
TRBD2	.	TRBV5-4	TRBJ2-1	CASSAPGLTSNNEQFF	TGTGCCAGCAGCGCTCCGGGACTAACCTCTAACAATGAGCAGTTCTTC
.	.	TRBV7-2	TRBJ2-3	CASSLGLSTDTQYF	TGTGCCAGCAGCCTCGGACTTAGCACAGATACGCAGTATTTT
.	.	TRBV5-1	TRBJ1-2	CASSLTGMDGYTF	TGCGCCAGCAGCTTGACAGGGATGGATGGCTACACCTTC
.	.	TRBV5-1	TRBJ2-1	CASKQVGGGVVDEQFF	TGCGCCAGCAAACAAGTCGGTGGAGGGGTGGTCGATGAGCAGTTCTTC
.	.	TRBV6-1	TRBJ1-2	CASSRQTNYGYTF	TGTGCCAGCAGTCGTCAGACTAACTATGGCTACACCTTC
.	.	TRBV6-6	TRBJ1-2	CASTSNGRGNGYTF	TGTGCCAGCACCTCCAACGGCAGGGGAAATGGCTACACCTTC
.	.	TRBV5-6	TRBJ1-5	CASSLWRVTRNQPQHF	TGTGCCAGCAGCTTGTGGAGGGTGACCCGGAATCAGCCCCAGCATTTT
.	.	TRBV24-1	TRBJ2-1	CATSVIAGTDNEQFF	TGTGCCACCAGTGTCATAGCGGGGACAGACAATGAGCAGTTCTTC
TRBD1	.	TRBV27	TRBJ1-2	CASVRTGGRSYTF	TGTGCCAGCGTCCGGACAGGGGGCCGGAGCTACACCTTC
TRBD1	.	TRBV28	TRBJ2-1	CASSNLRGLQYNEQFF	TGTGCCAGCAGTAATCTCAGGGGGCTTCAGTACAATGAGCAGTTCTTC